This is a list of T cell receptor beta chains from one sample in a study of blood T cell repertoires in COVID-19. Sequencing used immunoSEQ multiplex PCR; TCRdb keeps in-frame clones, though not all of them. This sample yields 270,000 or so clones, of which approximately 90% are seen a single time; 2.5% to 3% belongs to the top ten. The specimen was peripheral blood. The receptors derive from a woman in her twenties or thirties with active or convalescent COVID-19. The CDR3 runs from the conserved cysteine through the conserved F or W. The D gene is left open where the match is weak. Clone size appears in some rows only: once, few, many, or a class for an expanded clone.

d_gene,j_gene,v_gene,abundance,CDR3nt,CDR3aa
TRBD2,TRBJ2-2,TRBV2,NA,TGTGCCAGCAGTGAGCGTCCCCTAGCGGGGGCCATTCTGACCGGGGAGCTGTTTTTT,CASSERPLAGAILTGELFF
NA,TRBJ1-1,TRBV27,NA,TGTGCCAGCAGTCCAGGGGTACTATTGAACACTGAAGCTTTCTTT,CASSPGVLLNTEAFF
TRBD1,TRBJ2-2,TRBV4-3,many,TGCGCCAGCAGCCTTATACAGGGGGCCGGGGAGCTGTTTTTT,CASSLIQGAGELFF
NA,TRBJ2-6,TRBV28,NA,TGTGCCAGCGAACCCCGAAGGGACATCTACTCTGGGGCCAACGTCCTGACTTTC,CASEPRRDIYSGANVLTF
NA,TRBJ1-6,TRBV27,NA,TGTGCCATGCCGAGGAGGGTGAGTTCACCCCTCCACTTT,CAMPRRVSSPLHF
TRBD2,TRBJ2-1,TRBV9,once,TGTGCCAGCAGCGTAGCGATTTGGGAGGGTGAGCAGTTCTTC,CASSVAIWEGEQFF
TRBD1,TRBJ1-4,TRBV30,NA,TGTGCCTGGACCGTAAATCTTGTAGGGGGCCAAAATGAAAAACTGTTTTTT,CAWTVNLVGGQNEKLFF
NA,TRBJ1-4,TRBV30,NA,TGTGCCTGGAGTGAAAGGGGATATGGTGAAAAACTGTTTTTT,CAWSERGYGEKLFF
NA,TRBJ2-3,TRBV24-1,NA,TGTGCCACCAGTGTCCGCGGGCAGTCATATACGCAGTATTTT,CATSVRGQSYTQYF
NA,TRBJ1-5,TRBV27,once,TGTGCCAGCAGTTTCTCGACAGTAACGCAGCCCCAGCATTTT,CASSFSTVTQPQHF
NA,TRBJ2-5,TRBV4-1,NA,TGCGCCAGCAGCCAAGACTCTGAGACCCAGTACTTC,CASSQDSETQYF
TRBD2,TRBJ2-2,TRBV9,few,TGTGCCAGCAGCGTCTTCCGGGCGGGGGGCCGAGACACCGGGGAGCTGTTTTTT,CASSVFRAGGRDTGELFF
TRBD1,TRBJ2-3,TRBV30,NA,TGTGCCTGGGGAGTGGGACAGGGTAGCACAGATACGCAGTATTTT,CAWGVGQGSTDTQYF
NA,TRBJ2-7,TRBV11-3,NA,TGTGCCAGCAGCCTGGGGGGTCGGAACGAGCAGTACTTC,CASSLGGRNEQYF
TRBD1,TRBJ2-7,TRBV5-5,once,TGTGCCAGCAGCTTAGAGGGACAGGGAGTCTACGAGCAGTACTTC,CASSLEGQGVYEQYF
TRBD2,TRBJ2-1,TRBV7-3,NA,TGTGCCAGCAGCCCTACGGGGGGGCCCTACAATGAGCAGTTCTTC,CASSPTGGPYNEQFF
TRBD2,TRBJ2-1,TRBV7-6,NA,TGTGCCAGCAGCCCGGCCGGGACTAGCGGGACCGACAATGAGCAGTTCTTC,CASSPAGTSGTDNEQFF
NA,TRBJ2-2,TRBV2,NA,TGTGCCAGCAATGGACAGCAAAACACCGGGGAGCTGTTTTTT,CASNGQQNTGELFF
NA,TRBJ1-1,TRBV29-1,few,TGCAGCGTTGAAGAGGTAGGGGGCACTGAAGCTTTCTTT,CSVEEVGGTEAFF
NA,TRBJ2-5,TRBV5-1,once,TGCGCCAGCAAAAAAGGCAGCGGGCTTGAGACCCAGTACTTC,CASKKGSGLETQYF
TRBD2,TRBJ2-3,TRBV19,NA,TGTGCCAGTAGCCGGGTCCCGGGAGGGGATACGCAGTATTTT,CASSRVPGGDTQYF
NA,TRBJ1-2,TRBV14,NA,TGTGCCAGCAGCCAAGATGCGGGGGGCTGGAGCTATGGCTACACCTTC,CASSQDAGGWSYGYTF
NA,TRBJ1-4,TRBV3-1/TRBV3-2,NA,TGTGCCAGCAGCCAAGAGACGGGGACTAATGAAAAACTGTTTTTT,CASSQETGTNEKLFF
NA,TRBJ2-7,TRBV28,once,TGTGCCAGCAGTCCCGGGCCAGGGGAGGAGCAGTACTTC,CASSPGPGEEQYF
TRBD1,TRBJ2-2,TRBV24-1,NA,TGTGCCACCAGTGAACCCTCGGGACAGTCCCTCACCGGGGAGCTGTTTTTT,CATSEPSGQSLTGELFF
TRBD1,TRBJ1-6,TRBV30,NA,TGTGCCTGGAGTGGATCGACAGGGAGAAATTCACCCCTCCACTTT,CAWSGSTGRNSPLHF
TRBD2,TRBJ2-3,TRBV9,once,TGTGCCAGCAGCGTAGTGCCGGGGGGGGGCCCGGGCACAGATACGCAGTATTTT,CASSVVPGGGPGTDTQYF
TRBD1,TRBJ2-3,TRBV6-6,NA,TGTGCCAGCAGACCGCCGGGACAGATGAAACCAGATACGCAGTATTTT,CASRPPGQMKPDTQYF
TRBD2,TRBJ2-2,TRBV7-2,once,TGTGCCAGCAGGAGCGGGGGGCAGAACACCGGGGAGCTGTTTTTT,CASRSGGQNTGELFF